This entry lists 28 T cell receptor beta chains sequenced from one sample in a study of cytomegalovirus exposure and HLA in healthy donors (dated by TCRdb to the late 2010s). To prepare the library, the immunoSEQ multiplex PCR assay was applied. For the multiplex PCR, a mixture combining 60 forward primers for TCR Vbeta segments and 13 reverse primers for TCR Jbeta segments was used. The table was pulled from immuneACCESS by TCRdb, which kept in-frame rearrangements only. Such tables lose some clones; where checked, under half of the loss comes from unresolved V genes, and the rest has no known cause. This sample gives over 120,000 clones in total; about four fifths of them show up just once. 4.5% to 5.5% of the sample comes from the top ten. The sequenced sample consisted of PBMCs. These receptors were collected from a middle-aged man in good health and CMV-seronegative.

The CDR3 spells CAGCTGGETNEKLFF. CDR3 nucleotide sequence: TGTGCCGGTTGTACAGGGGGCGAGACTAATGAAAAACTGTTTTTT. This rearrangement joins TRBV19 to TRBJ1-4, with 9 bases matching TRBD1. CDR3 length: 15 amino acids. The germline V gene has CDR1 LNHDA and CDR2 SQIVND (reference sequence). Trimming took 11 bases from V and 2 from J; bases not matched to a gene: 9.

The DNA of the CDR3 is TGTGCCAGCAGCGCCCGACAGGGGCTGAACACTGAAGCTTTCTTT. It specifies CASSARQGLNTEAFF. The chain recombines TRBV9 with TRBJ1-1, with 8 bases lining up with TRBD1. The CDR3 is 15 amino acids. Per the germline V gene, CDR1 is SGDLS and CDR2 is YYNGEE. The junction had 4 bases not matched to a gene; V was cut back by 3 bases and J by 0 bases.

The rearrangement joins TRBV9 to TRBJ2-1, with 11 bases that match TRBD1. The germline CDR1 and CDR2 sequences are SGDLS and YYNGEE. The CDR3 extends over 16 amino acids. V trimming: 6 bases; J trimming: 8 bases; junction bases outside the gene matches: 13. CDR3 DNA: TGTGCCAGCAAGGGGACCGGGACAGGGGGATGGGATGAGCAGTTCTTC. Residues: CASKGTGTGGWDEQFF. The full variable domain, in which reference TRBV9 and TRBJ2-1 provide the parts outside the CDR3, is DSGVTQTPKHLITATGQRVTLRCSPRSGDLSVYWYQQSLDQGLQFLIQYYNGEERAKGNILERFSAQQFPDLHSELNLSSLELGDSALYFCASKGTGTGGWDEQFFGPGTRLTVL.

This clone was counted a single time. The chain carries TRBV29-1 and TRBJ2-3, with D hard to call. The V gene's germline CDR1 is SQVTM and CDR2 ANQGSEA. With 4 bases removed from V and 0 bases from J, the gap between germline ends came to 5 bases. The CDR3 loop spans 12 amino acids. CDR3 amino acids: CSVAHSTDTQYF. The DNA for the CDR3 is TGCAGCGTTGCCCATAGCACAGATACGCAGTATTTT.

The V and J genes are TRBV4-1 and TRBJ2-5; 7 bases are a match to TRBD2. The closer fit of TRBJ2-7 to the DNA end suggests the J call may be wrong. This CDR3 is 15 amino acids long. CDR1 and CDR2 (germline): MGHRA, YSYEKL. CDR3 bases: TGCGCCAGCAGCCCCCGATGGGGGGGGATCGACGAGCAGTACTTC. Translated, it gives CASSPRWGGIDEQYF.

Concerning this clone itself: A read error may account for a junction end that differs from germline. This CDR3 reads CASSLVRAQETQYF. CDR3 sequence (DNA): TGTGCTAGCAGCTTAGTACGAGCCCAAGAGACCCAGTACTTC. The chain couples TRBV7-7 to TRBJ2-5; no clear D gene. Germline CDR1 reads SSHAT; CDR2 reads FNYEAQ (reference sequence). This CDR3 is built from 14 residues.

The CDR3 region is CASRWTGGLGEQYF. CDR3 nucleotides: TGTGCCAGCAGGTGGACAGGGGGTCTGGGCGAGCAGTACTTC. The rearrangement uses TRBV2 and TRBJ2-5, with 10 positions matching TRBD1. The assigned J gene may be wrong: the sequence end matches TRBJ2-7 better. This CDR3 contains 14 residues. Germline values: CDR1 SNHLY, CDR2 FYNNEI.

The CDR3 is CAISESSGGAGETQYF. In nucleotides, the CDR3 is TGTGCCATCAGTGAGTCAAGCGGGGGGGCCGGAGAGACCCAGTACTTC. This chain links TRBV10-3 with TRBJ2-5; 10 positions agree with TRBD2. Trimming at V came to 0 bases and at J to 4 bases, leaving 5 bases not matched to a gene. Germline CDR1 ENHRY, CDR2 SYGVKD. This CDR3 comprises 16 residues.

The rearrangement links TRBV27 to TRBJ2-5, with a tentative D call TRBD1 (5 bases). V was clipped by 8 bases and J by 4 bases, with 20 bases between them. Germline V lookup: CDR1 MNHEY, CDR2 SMNVEV (reference sequence). The CDR3 length is 15 residues. The CDR3 sequence is CASALSRTIGETQYF. DNA for the CDR3: TGTGCCAGCGCATTGTCCAGGACAATAGGAGAGACCCAGTACTTC.

This sequence joins TRBV5-4 and TRBJ2-7; D may be TRBD2 (5 bases). The germline CDR1 and CDR2 sequences are SGHNT and YYREEE (reference sequence). Deletions cut 4 bases from V and 7 bases from J, with 18 bases between. This CDR3 has 14 amino acids. For the CDR3, the DNA is TGTGCCAGCAGCACGGACTCCCCCGCGAGGGAGCAGTACTTC. Its translation: CASSTDSPAREQYF.

This clone was detected only a few times. The genes are TRBV18 and TRBJ2-6, with 10 bases that match TRBD1. Germline lookup yields CDR1 KGHSH and CDR2 LQKENI. The CDR3 is made up of 18 amino acids. V was clipped by 3 bases and J by 0 bases; unmatched bases: 5. DNA for the CDR3: TGTGCCAGCTCACCTGGACAGGGGGGGCCCTCTGGGGCCAACGTCCTGACTTTC. Its translation: CASSPGQGGPSGANVLTF.

This clone was recorded only once. The chain has TRBV6-6 and TRBJ1-4, with 10 bases identical to TRBD1. CDR1 is MNHNY, CDR2 SVGAGI, per germline (reference sequence). V shed 5 bases and J 5 bases; nucleotides not matched to a gene: 8. The CDR3 totals 16 residues. CDR3 coding DNA: TGTGCCAGCAGTGCTGTACCGGGACAGGGGAATGAAAAACTGTTTTTT. Translation: CASSAVPGQGNEKLFF.

This clone was detected once. The rearrangement links TRBV18 to TRBJ2-7; 9 positions match TRBD1. V dropped 1 base and J dropped 5; count of bases not matched to a gene: 9. This CDR3 region has 16 residues. CDR1 is KGHSH and CDR2 is LQKENI in the germline V gene. CDR3 coding DNA: TGTGCCAGCTCACCACGGACAGGGGTGGTTCAGGACGAGCAGTACTTC. This translates into CASSPRTGVVQDEQYF.

The J gene is TRBJ1-1, the V gene TRBV19, with D possibly being TRBD1 (5 bases). Germline V gene lookup returns CDR1 LNHDA and CDR2 SQIVND (reference sequence). The V gene lost 7 bases and the J gene lost 3 bases, with 9 bases spanning the gap. The CDR3 sequence is 12 residues long. CDR3 region: CASTSGDTEAFF. For the CDR3, the DNA is TGTGCCAGTACCTCGGGGGACACTGAAGCTTTCTTT. The full variable domain, in which reference TRBV19 and TRBJ1-1 provide the parts outside the CDR3, is DGGITQSPKYLFRKEGQNVTLSCEQNLNHDAMYWYRQDPGQGLRLIYYSQIVNDFQKGDIAEGYSVSREKKESFPLTVTSAQKNPTAFYLCASTSGDTEAFFGQGTRLTVV.

V usage is TRBV5-1 and J usage is TRBJ2-4; 7 bases line up with TRBD1. V dropped 0 bases and J dropped 6; count of bases not matched to a gene: 9. Germline CDR1 is SGHRS and CDR2 is YFSETQ. There are 16 residues in the CDR3. The CDR3 DNA sequence: TGCGCCAGCAGCTTGGAACCACAGGGGCTTGGAAACATTCAGTACTTC. It translates to CASSLEPQGLGNIQYF.

This clone was recorded only once. This chain uses TRBV6-5 with TRBJ2-7, with 7 positions matching TRBD2. This CDR3 contains 15 residues. CDR1 and CDR2 (germline): MNHEY, SVGAGI. The V and J ends lost 5 bases and 0 bases, in that order; junction bases with no gene match: 7. The CDR3: CASSTRSGGSYEQYF. The CDR3 DNA follows: TGTGCCAGCAGTACCCGGTCGGGGGGCTCCTACGAGCAGTACTTC.

The gene calls are TRBV6-6 and TRBJ2-7, with 7 bases lining up with TRBD1. The CDR3 is 14 amino acids. Per germline, CDR1 MNHNY and CDR2 SVGAGI (reference sequence). V was pared by 8 bases and J by 7 bases, with 14 bases of the junction left unmatched. CDR3 protein: CASGDRVPLGEQYF. CDR3 sequence (DNA): TGTGCCAGCGGCGACAGGGTTCCTCTAGGAGAGCAGTACTTC.

The chain carries TRBV5-1 and TRBJ2-3, with D possibly TRBD1 on 6 matching bases. The CDR3 covers 14 residues. Trimming pared 0 bases from V and 4 bases from J, leaving 9 bases between. Germline CDR1 reads SGHRS; CDR2 reads YFSETQ. CDR3 DNA: TGCGCCAGCAGCTTGGAAGGGGGTGCAGATACGCAGTATTTT. This gives the protein CASSLEGGADTQYF.

This chain links TRBV5-4 with TRBJ2-5; 7 nucleotides match TRBD1. Per germline, CDR1 SGHNT and CDR2 YYREEE (reference sequence). CDR3 length: 15 residues. Trimming removed 0 bases from V and 4 bases from J; junction bases left unmatched: 6. CDR3 sequence reads: CASSLGAGTAETQYF. In DNA, the CDR3 is TGTGCCAGCAGCTTGGGGGCTGGGACAGCAGAGACCCAGTACTTC.

DNA of the CDR3: TGTGCCAGCAGCTTAGCGATGGCGGGGGGGCGGCCTAATGAGCAGTTCTTC. Residues: CASSLAMAGGRPNEQFF. This chain connects TRBV7-8 to TRBJ2-1, with 9 bases fitting TRBD2. Germline values: CDR1 SGHVS, CDR2 FQNEAQ. The CDR3 spans 17 residues. V dropped 0 bases and J dropped 7; count of bases not matched to a gene: 10.

The gene calls are TRBV5-1 and TRBJ2-1; D unclear. The CDR3 has 16 residues. V gave up 0 bases and J gave up 4 bases, with 14 bases separating them. Germline CDR1 is SGHRS and CDR2 is YFSETQ. CDR3 nucleotides: TGCGCCAGCAGCTTGGGTGGAGAAACCCAATACAATGAGCAGTTCTTC. Translation gives CASSLGGETQYNEQFF.

This chain connects TRBV2 to TRBJ2-1; 11 bases agree with TRBD2. This CDR3 has 15 residues. The trim removed 6 bases at V and 7 bases at J, leaving 8 bases unmatched. CDR1 is SNHLY, CDR2 FYNNEI, per germline. The chain's CDR3 is CASRIAGGPRNEQFF. The CDR3 DNA reads as TGTGCCAGCAGAATAGCGGGGGGGCCTCGGAATGAGCAGTTCTTC.

CDR3 sequence (DNA): TGTGCCAGCAGCCCCGGGGGGCGAGGCAATCAGCCCCAGCATTTT. It yields the protein CASSPGGRGNQPQHF. The chain is built from TRBV11-2 and TRBJ1-5; TRBD1 is a possible D gene (6 bases). From germline, CDR1 is SGHAT and CDR2 FQNNGV. Deletions cut 5 bases from V and 2 bases from J, with 13 bases between. The CDR3 is 15 amino acids.

The V and J genes are TRBV27 and TRBJ2-1; 13 positions agree with TRBD2. Germline loops: CDR1 MNHEY, CDR2 SMNVEV (reference sequence). This CDR3 region has 16 residues. After removal of 3 bases from V and 12 bases from J, the junction contained 11 bases not matched to a gene. The chain's CDR3 is CASSFPQGLAGKGQFF. For the CDR3, the DNA is TGTGCCAGCAGTTTTCCCCAGGGACTAGCGGGGAAGGGGCAGTTCTTC.

This chain joins TRBV18 and TRBJ1-2; 9 bases map to TRBD1. Germline V gives CDR1 KGHSH, CDR2 LQKENI. V lost 3 bases and J lost 10; bases outside the gene matches: 6. The length of the CDR3 is 13 residues. The CDR3 DNA sequence: TGTGCCAGCTCACCTTCCGGGACAGGGCCCTACACCTTC. Translation gives CASSPSGTGPYTF.

V gene TRBV11-3 combines with J gene TRBJ2-1; 15 positions match TRBD2. CDR1 SGHNT and CDR2 YENEEA come from the germline V gene. This CDR3 is built from 18 residues. After removal of 5 bases from V and 8 bases from J, the junction contained 13 bases not matched to a gene. The CDR3 spells CASSRGLAGGPNIDEQFF. The DNA of the CDR3 is TGTGCCAGCAGCCGCGGACTAGCGGGGGGGCCAAATATCGATGAGCAGTTCTTC.

This chain uses TRBV7-9 with TRBJ2-5; a weak D match, TRBD2 (7 bases). The J call may be faulty, since TRBJ2-7 better matches the DNA end. This CDR3 spans 12 amino acids. CDR1 and CDR2 from the germline V gene are SEHNR and FQNEAQ (reference sequence). CDR3 sequence: CATGGASYEQYF. CDR3 sequence (DNA): TGTGCTACGGGGGGCGCTTCCTACGAGCAGTACTTC.

This rearrangement joins TRBV6-6 to TRBJ1-1; no definite D call. The length of the CDR3 is 16 residues. The V and J ends lost 2 bases and 0 bases respectively, with 13 bases between them. The germline gives CDR1 MNHNY, CDR2 SVGAGI (reference sequence). DNA for the CDR3: TGTGCCAGCAGTTACGGGAGGGCAGAAATGAACACTGAAGCTTTCTTT. It codes for CASSYGRAEMNTEAFF.